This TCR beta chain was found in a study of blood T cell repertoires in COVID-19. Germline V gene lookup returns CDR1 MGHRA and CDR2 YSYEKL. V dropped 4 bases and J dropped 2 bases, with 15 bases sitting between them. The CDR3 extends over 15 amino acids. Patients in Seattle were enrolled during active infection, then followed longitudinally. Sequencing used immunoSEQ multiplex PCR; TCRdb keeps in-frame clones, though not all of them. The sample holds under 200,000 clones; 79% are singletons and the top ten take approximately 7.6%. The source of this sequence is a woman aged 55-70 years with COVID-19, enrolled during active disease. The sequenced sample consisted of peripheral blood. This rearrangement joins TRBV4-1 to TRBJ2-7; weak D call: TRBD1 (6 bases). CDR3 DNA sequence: TGCGCCAGCAGCCTGAGAGGGCAGGGGACCTACGAGCAGTACTTC. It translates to CASSLRGQGTYEQYF.